This T cell receptor beta chain was identified during a study of blood T cell repertoires in COVID-19. The CDR3 runs 14 residues. V was cut by 2 bases and J by 6 bases, with 15 bases left in between. Looked up from germline, CDR1 is SGHTS and CDR2 is YDEGEE. Sequenced by immunoSEQ multiplex PCR; TCRdb stores in-frame clones only, minus some. The table lists about 120,000 clones, approximately 90% of them singletons. The chain combines TRBV5-8 with TRBJ2-7; the D is unclear. The clonotype comes from a woman aged 50 to 65 with acute or convalescent COVID-19. Sequenced input: peripheral blood. The CDR3 region has the DNA TGTGCCAGCAGCTTTGTCCTAACGCCGGGCGAGCAGTACTTC. Translated: CASSFVLTPGEQYF.